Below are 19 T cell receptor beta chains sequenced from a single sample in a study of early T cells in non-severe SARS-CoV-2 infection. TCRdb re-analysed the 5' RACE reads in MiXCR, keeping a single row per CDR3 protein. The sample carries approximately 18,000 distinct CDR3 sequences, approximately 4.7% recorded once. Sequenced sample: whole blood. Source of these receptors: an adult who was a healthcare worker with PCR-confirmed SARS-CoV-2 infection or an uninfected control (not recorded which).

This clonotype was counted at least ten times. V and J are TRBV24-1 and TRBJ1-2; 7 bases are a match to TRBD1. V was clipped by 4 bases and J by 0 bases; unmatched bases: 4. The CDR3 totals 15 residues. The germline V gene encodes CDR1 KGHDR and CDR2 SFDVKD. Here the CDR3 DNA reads TGTGCCACCAGTGACCGGACAGGAGCTAACTATGGCTACACCTTC. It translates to CATSDRTGANYGYTF.

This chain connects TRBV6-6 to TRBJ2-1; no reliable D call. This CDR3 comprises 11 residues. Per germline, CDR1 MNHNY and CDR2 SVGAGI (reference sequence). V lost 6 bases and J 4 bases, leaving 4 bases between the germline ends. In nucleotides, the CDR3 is TGTGCCAGCAGGGGATACAATGAGCAGTTCTTC. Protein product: CASRGYNEQFF.

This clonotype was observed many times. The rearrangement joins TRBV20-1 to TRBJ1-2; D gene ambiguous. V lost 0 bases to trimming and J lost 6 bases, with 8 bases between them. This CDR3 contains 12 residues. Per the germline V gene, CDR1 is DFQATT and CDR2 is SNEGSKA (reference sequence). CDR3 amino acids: CSARDHGHGYTF. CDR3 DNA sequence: TGCAGTGCTAGAGATCATGGTCATGGCTACACCTTC.

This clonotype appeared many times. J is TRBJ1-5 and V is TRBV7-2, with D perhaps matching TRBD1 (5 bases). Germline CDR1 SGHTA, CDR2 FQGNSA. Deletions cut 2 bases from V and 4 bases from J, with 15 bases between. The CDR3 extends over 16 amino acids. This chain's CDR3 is CASSLSRQGRNQPQHF. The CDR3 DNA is TGTGCCAGCAGCTTAAGCAGGCAGGGACGAAATCAGCCCCAGCATTTT.

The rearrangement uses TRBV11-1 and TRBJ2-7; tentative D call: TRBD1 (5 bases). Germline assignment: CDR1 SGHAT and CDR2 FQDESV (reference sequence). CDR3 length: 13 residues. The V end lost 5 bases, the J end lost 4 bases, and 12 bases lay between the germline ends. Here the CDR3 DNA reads TGTGCCAGCAGCAGAGAGACAGCGTACGAGCAGTACTTC. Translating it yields CASSRETAYEQYF.

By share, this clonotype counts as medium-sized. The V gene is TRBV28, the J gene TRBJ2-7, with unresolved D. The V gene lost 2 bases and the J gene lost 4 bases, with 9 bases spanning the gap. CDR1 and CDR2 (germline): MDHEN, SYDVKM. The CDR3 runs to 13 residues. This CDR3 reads CASSLGQLYEQYF. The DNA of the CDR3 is TGTGCCAGCAGTTTAGGGCAGCTGTACGAGCAGTACTTC.

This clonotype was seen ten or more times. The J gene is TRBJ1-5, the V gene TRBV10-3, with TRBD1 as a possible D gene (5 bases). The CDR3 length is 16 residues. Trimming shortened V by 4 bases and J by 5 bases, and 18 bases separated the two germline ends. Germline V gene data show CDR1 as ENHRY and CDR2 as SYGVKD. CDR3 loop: CAISAGGSAVDQPQHF. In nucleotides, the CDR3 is TGTGCCATCAGTGCGGGGGGGTCTGCGGTAGATCAGCCCCAGCATTTT.

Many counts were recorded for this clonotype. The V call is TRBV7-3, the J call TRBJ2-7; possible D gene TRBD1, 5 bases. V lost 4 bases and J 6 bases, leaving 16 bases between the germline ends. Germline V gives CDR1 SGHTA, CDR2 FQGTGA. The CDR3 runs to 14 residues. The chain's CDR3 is CASSSQGGSSEQYF. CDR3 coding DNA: TGTGCCAGCAGCTCGCAGGGTGGTTCTTCCGAGCAGTACTTC.

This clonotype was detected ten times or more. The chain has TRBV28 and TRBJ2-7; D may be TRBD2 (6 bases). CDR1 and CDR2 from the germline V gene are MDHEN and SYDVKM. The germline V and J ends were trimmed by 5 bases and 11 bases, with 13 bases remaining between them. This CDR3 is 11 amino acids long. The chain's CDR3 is CASSLQRVEYF. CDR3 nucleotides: TGTGCCAGCAGTCTCCAGCGGGTTGAGTACTTC.

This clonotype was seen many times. As DNA, the CDR3 is TGCAGCGTTCCACGGGGACAGGTATACGAGCAGTACGTC. Encoded protein: CSVPRGQVYEQYV. The V call is TRBV29-1, the J call TRBJ2-7, with 8 bases fitting TRBD1. The length of the CDR3 is 13 residues. The junction had 7 bases not matched to a gene; V was cut back by 5 bases and J by 4 bases. Per the germline V gene, CDR1 is SQVTM and CDR2 is ANQGSEA.

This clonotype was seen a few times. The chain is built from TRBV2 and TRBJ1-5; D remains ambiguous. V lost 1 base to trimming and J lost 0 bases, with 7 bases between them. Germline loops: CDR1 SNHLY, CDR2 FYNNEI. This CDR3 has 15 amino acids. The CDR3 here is CASSEGLASNQPQHF. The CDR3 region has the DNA TGTGCCAGCAGTGAAGGGCTTGCTAGCAATCAGCCCCAGCATTTT.

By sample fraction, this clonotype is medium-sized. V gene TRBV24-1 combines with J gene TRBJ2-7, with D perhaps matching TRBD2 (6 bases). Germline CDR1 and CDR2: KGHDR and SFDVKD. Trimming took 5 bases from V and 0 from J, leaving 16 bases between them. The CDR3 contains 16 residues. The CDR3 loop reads CATSAATSNFSYEQYV. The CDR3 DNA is TGTGCCACCAGTGCCGCGACTAGTAACTTCTCCTACGAGCAGTACGTC.

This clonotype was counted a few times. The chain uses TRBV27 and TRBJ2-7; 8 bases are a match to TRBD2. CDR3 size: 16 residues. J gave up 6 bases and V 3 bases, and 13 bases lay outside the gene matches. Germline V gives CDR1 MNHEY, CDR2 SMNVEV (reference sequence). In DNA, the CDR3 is TGTGCCAGCAGTTTCGGGGGGGGCCTCTCCCTACTCGAGCAGTACTTC. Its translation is CASSFGGGLSLLEQYF.

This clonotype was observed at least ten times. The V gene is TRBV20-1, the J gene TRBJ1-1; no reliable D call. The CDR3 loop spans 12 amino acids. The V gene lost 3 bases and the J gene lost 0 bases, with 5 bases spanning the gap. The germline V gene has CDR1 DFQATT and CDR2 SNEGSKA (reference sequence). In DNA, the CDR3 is TGCAGTGCTAGGGCCATGAACACTGAAGCTTTCTTT. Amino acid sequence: CSARAMNTEAFF.

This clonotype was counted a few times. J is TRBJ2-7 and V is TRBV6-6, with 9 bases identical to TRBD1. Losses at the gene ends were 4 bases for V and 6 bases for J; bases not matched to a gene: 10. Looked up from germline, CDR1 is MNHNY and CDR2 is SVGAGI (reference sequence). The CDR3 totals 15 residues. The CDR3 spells CASSSDRDRVSEQYF. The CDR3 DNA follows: TGTGCCAGCAGTTCCGACCGGGACAGGGTTAGCGAGCAGTACTTC.

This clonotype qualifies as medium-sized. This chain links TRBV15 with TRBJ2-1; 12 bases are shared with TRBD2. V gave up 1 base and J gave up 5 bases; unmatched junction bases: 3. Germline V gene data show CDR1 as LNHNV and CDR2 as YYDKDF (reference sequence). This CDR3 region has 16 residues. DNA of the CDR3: TGTGCCACCAGCAGAGCTTCTAGCGGGAGGGACAATGAGCAGTTCTTC. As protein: CATSRASSGRDNEQFF.

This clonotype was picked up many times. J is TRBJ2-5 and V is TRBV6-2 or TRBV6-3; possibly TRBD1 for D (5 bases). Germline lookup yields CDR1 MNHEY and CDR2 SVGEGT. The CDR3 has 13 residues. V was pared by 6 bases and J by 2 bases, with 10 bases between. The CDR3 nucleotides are TGTGCCAGCAGCCCTCAGGGACAAGAGACCCAGTACTTC. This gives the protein CASSPQGQETQYF.

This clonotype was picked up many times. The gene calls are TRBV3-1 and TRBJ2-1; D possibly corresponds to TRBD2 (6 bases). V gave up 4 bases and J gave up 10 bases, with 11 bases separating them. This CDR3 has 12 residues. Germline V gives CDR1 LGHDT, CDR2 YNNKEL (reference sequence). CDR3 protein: CASSRDSGEQFF. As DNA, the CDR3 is TGTGCCAGCAGCCGGGACTCCGGGGAGCAGTTCTTC.

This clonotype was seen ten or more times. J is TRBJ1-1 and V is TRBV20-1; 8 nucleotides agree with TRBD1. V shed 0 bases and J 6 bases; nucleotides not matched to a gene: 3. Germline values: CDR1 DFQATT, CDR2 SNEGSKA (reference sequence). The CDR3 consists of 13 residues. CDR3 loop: CSAREGQVPEAFF. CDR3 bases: TGCAGTGCTAGAGAGGGACAGGTCCCTGAAGCTTTCTTT.